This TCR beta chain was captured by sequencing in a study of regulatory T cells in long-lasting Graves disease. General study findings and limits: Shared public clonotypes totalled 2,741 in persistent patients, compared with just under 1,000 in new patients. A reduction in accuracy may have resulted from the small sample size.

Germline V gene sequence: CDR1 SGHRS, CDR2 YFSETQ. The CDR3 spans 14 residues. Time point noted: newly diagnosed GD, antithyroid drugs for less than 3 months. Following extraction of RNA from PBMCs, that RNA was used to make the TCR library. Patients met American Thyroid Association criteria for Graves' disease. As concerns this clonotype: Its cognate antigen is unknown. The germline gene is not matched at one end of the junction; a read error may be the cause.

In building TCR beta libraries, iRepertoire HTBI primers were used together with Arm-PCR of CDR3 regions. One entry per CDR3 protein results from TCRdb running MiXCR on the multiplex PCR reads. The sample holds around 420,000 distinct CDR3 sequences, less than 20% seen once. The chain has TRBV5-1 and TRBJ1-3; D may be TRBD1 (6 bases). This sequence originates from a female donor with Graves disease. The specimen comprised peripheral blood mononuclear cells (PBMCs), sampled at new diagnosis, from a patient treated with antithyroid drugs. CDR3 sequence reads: CASKPWAGDAPPHF. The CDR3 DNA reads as TGCGCCAGCAAGCCTTGGGCAGGGGACGCTCCCCCGCATTTT.